This T cell receptor (beta chain) was observed in a study of cytomegalovirus exposure and HLA in healthy donors. Study at large: Unique TCR beta sequences numbering approximately 120 million came from 150 million to 200 million T cells in an earlier analysis. Of the donors genotyped, 398 in all, 65% to 90% fell in the Caucasian-associated ancestry cluster. Findings of the study overall: Later analysis associated a missense DCLRE1C variant with TCR beta V- and J-gene trimming.

Amplification used 60 Vbeta primers and 13 Jbeta primers. Sequencing was performed with immunoSEQ multiplex PCR; in TCRdb, only in-frame clones are kept and a portion is missing. The sample lists under 130,000 clones; 65% to 75% were seen once. The CDR3 runs to 15 residues. Trimming pared 6 bases from V and 0 bases from J, leaving 14 bases between. The germline CDR1 and CDR2 sequences are SNHLY and FYNNEI. Comment on this clone: What it recognizes is unknown.

Unrecorded immune exposure was likely among donors, who were nominally healthy when sampled. The TCR sequence derives from a man in his forties in good health and CMV-seropositive. This chain links TRBV2 with TRBJ1-2; a possible D gene is TRBD1 (6 bases). The source material was PBMCs. CDR3 nucleotide sequence: TGTGCCAGCAGGCGACAGGTGGATACTAACTATGGCTACACCTTC. Translation: CASRRQVDTNYGYTF.